This TCR beta chain stems from a study of cytomegalovirus exposure and HLA in healthy donors (dated by TCRdb to the late 2010s). A note on the overall study: An earlier analysis of fewer than 750 of the donors reported about 260 Gb of sequence data and around 100 million unique TCR beta sequences obtained from around 170 million T cells. Donor age, sex, ethnicity and CMV serostatus were compiled together with the repertoire data. An early release covering around 630 HLA-typed donors comprised roughly 300 gigabases of sequencing data and roughly 86 million unique TCR sequences. A later genetic analysis used genome-wide SNP genotypes for 398 of the 666 donors, treating that subset as a discovery cohort. Of the roughly 400 genotyped donors, around 81% fell in the genetic ancestry cluster associated with self-reported Caucasian donors. The study was designed to test whether signatures of past pathogen exposure could be identified by cataloging public T cell receptors. All discovery cohort repertoires had been generated on a single sequencing platform. The T cell repertoires of 666 subjects were profiled by immunosequencing and related to cytomegalovirus serostatus. Because of strong linkage in the cohort, 5 or 6 DR-DQ haplotypes were treated as single units for association and clustering. In the later analysis, no new phenotypic data were used to find candidate immune exposures; instead, reliance was placed on TCR beta sequences and their occurrence across donors. The number of donors typed differed by locus, with 629-630 for A, B, C, DRB1 and DQB1, around 500 for DQA1, 600 to 610 for DPA1, and over 400 for DPB1. HLA typing included class I and class II loci at four-digit resolution. Besides the first cohort of approximately 710 subjects, a separate validation cohort made up of over a hundred different subjects was used. On average, 235,054 unique TCR beta nucleotide sequences were sequenced per donor among 398 genotyped donors of the cohort, with roughly 18% of those sequences being non-productive. High-throughput TCR immunosequencing, statistical association of individual TCRs with disease status, and machine learning were combined to predict cytomegalovirus infection status. An earlier analysis of approximately 500 of the donors applied high-throughput TCR beta sequencing to assess whether each TCR beta V gene segment acted as functional or pseudogenic. A later analysis re-examined previously published TCR beta repertoires from 600 to 700 donors and added high-resolution HLA genotyping to investigate patterns of TCR occurrence.

Broad study findings and their caveats: At a false discovery rate of 0.05, a later analysis linked 16,000 or so TCR beta sequences to specific HLA alleles. Correlated functional status among segregating V segments might reflect linkage disequilibrium, but an unknown experimental factor could not be ruled out. Three of the identified cytomegalovirus-associated TCR beta chains were confirmed in vitro to be specific for cytomegalovirus antigens. CMV serostatus was the only immune exposure information available for the cohort. A group of highly shared sequence variants was considered likely to be a technical artifact of the sequencing pipeline. In both the original and validation cohorts, the classifier was reported to diagnose cytomegalovirus status with high specificity and sensitivity. An association between a missense DCLRE1C variant and V-gene and J-gene trimming of TCR beta chains was found in a later genetic analysis and replicated in an independent cohort. Broadly in line with IMGT annotations, most TCR beta V segments showed up in productive rearrangements about 87% or about 30% of the time in an earlier analysis of several hundred of the donors. In this cohort, only TCR beta chains were sequenced, and detectable features were limited by the absence of alpha or paired-chain data. In the study, some 160 TCR beta chains were listed as associated with cytomegalovirus. Several of the top co-occurrence clusters appeared to be linked to parvovirus B19, influenza, CMV and Epstein-Barr virus, according to a later analysis. A later analysis found that TCR association rates varied across HLA loci, with DRB1 alleles showing the most associated TCRs and HLA-C alleles the fewest. The authors suggested that the approach could potentially be extended to other disease states and immunological phenotypes. Roughly uniform sequencing depth across donors was assumed in presence/absence analyses, although this assumption may not hold. In a later analysis, HLA-associated TCR beta chains showed more clonal expansion and lower generation probabilities than non-associated chains that were equally common. Because some donors lacked HLA typing at each locus, the association tests relied only on the typed subset. A further reported finding was that TCR beta sequences accurately predicted the HLA-A and HLA-B alleles for most subjects in the first cohort. Compared with the approximately 670-donor mean, donors in an Asian-associated ancestry cluster had fewer N-insertions in productive TCRs, according to a later genetic analysis. While some public TCRs were present in many individuals, most TCR sequences turned up only very rarely across donors. Some IMGT-functional V segments, including TRBV6-2 and TRBV6-3, could not be told apart with the 87-base-pair reads, so those segments were excluded. In a later analysis, most CMV-associated TCR beta chains were found to appear HLA-restricted, with HLA associations seemingly driven largely by CMV exposure. Seventeen rarely observed V segments, including chromosome 9 orphons, were excluded from the earlier analysis of approximately 600 of the donors because counts were too low. When HLA alleles, especially DR and DQ, strongly co-occurred, attributing TCR associations to individual alleles was difficult.

Receptor libraries were prepared by the immunoSEQ multiplex PCR assay. The multiplex PCR relied on a mix of 60 forward primers for TCR Vbeta segments and 13 reverse primers for TCR Jbeta segments. Amplification of the CDR3 region of rearranged TCR beta genes was performed with a multiplex PCR assay on genomic DNA. The Illumina HiSeq System was used to sequence the amplified TCR beta libraries as 87-base-pair reads. On the study's bioinformatics: A later analysis tallied tens of millions of unique TCR beta chains across the 610 or so repertoires, and around 12 million of those chains were shared by two or more donors. Raw reads were error-corrected and collapsed into unique sequences by a nearest-neighbor algorithm in which closely related sequences were merged to remove PCR and sequencing errors. Alignment of CDR3 sequences to IMGT reference sequences was used to assign V, D and J gene segments. For a sequence to be retained, a match of at least six nucleotides to both a V gene segment and a J gene segment was required. A rearrangement was called productive if the CDR3 had no stop codons and remained in frame with V and J, and every other rearrangement was called non-productive. Following IMGT convention, CDR3 was defined as the stretch from the second conserved V-encoded cysteine to the conserved J-encoded phenylalanine. In an earlier analysis of approximately 590 of the donors, sequences lacking an unambiguous match to a single V gene segment were excluded. An earlier analysis of 587 of the donors called V segments functional above 56.7% productive rearrangements and segregating when the between-donor standard deviation exceeded 5%. A statistical classification framework was developed to diagnose cytomegalovirus status using the catalog of TCR beta chain sequences. A later analysis assigned V and J genes by comparing TCR nucleotide sequences with IMGT/GENE-DB human TR gene sequences. The TCRdist pipeline was used in a later analysis to assign CDR3 sequences and most-parsimonious VDJ recombination scenarios. In a later analysis, every TCR beta chain was defined by the combination of its CDR3 amino acid sequence and its V-gene family, and reads without a unique V-gene family were dropped. A later analysis removed roughly 590 highly shared, low-generation-probability nucleotide sequences to deal with suspected cross-contamination and a sequencing artifact. A later analysis calculated a clonal expansion index for each public chain from normalized within-repertoire ranks of inferred template counts. In a later analysis, generation probabilities were computed with a VDJ recombination model fitted to out-of-frame rearrangements, and the resulting probabilities were checked against IGoR. In a later analysis, hypergeometric tests were used to score TCR-TCR, TCR-HLA and TCR-CMV co-occurrence, with a repertoire-size bias correction applied to TCR pairs. In a later analysis, false discovery rates were estimated by permuting HLA or CMV assignments 20 times. In a later analysis, co-occurring TCRs were grouped with DBSCAN, and TCRdist sequence similarity was added when clustering was performed within HLA-allele-positive subsets. Co-occurrence clustering excluded repertoires with fewer than 30,000 or more than 120,000 public chains, plus five with anomalous nucleotide sharing. Entries here come from immuneACCESS through TCRdb and include only in-frame sequences with V and J called. Some clones fail to appear in such tables; in the studies checked, an unresolved V gene covers under half of the shortfall, and the cause of the remainder is unknown. V, J and clone size reflect that table, while D and trimming were determined from the DNA. The sample table holds about 69,000 clones, of which 70% to 80% were seen once. The ten largest clonotypes hold more than 2.5% of the sample.

In total, 630 or so healthy bone marrow donors made up the cohort. All cohort members were sampled while nominally healthy, although unrecorded immune exposures were likely present. The donor was CMV seronegative and was included in the group of approximately 350 seronegative cohort members. A peripheral blood sample was collected from each donor, and TCR beta sequencing was performed on peripheral blood mononuclear cells. Genomic DNA extraction from the blood cell samples was performed with the Qiagen DNeasy Blood Extraction Kit. The germline V gene gives CDR1 as SGHRS and CDR2 as YFSETQ. The CDR3 sequence holds 16 residues, the cysteine and phenylalanine included. The read is trimmed to its CDR3 DNA, 48 bases read in frame from base 1. Here V drops 0 bases and J drops 4 bases, and the junction holds 3 bases not matched to any gene. In regard to this clone: There is no known antigen for this receptor. The record has no base qualities; no much larger clone is one base away.

Sequencing was performed on PBMCs. The clonotype originates from a man aged 18 to 30 in good health and CMV-seronegative. The chain is made from TRBV5-1 and TRBJ1-6; 8 junctional bases match TRBD1. The DNA is TGCGCCAGCAGCTTGGGCCGGACAGGGTATAATTCACCCCTCCACTTT. It encodes CASSLGRTGYNSPLHF.